This T cell receptor beta chain was sequenced during a study of Ad26.COV2.S vaccination and SARS-CoV-2 variants (dated by TCRdb to the early 2020s). Describing the broader study: Vaccine-arm donors came from COV1001, a multicentre, randomized, double-blind, placebo-controlled phase I-IIa trial of Ad26.COV2.S in healthy adults. Ad26.COV2.S was administered intramuscularly at a dose of 5x10^10 or 1x10^11 viral particles, either as one shot or as two shots given 56 days apart. The specificity and breadth of SARS-CoV-2-reactive T cell receptors after Ad26.COV2.S vaccination were assessed by TCRbeta repertoire sequencing. The TCR-sequenced set comprised about 30 samples: 19 Ad26.COV2.S vaccine recipients, 5 placebo recipients and 8 SARS-CoV-2 convalescent individuals. Participants in the trial were split at random into five groups of five each, receiving low-dose or high-dose Ad26.COV2.S once or twice, or else placebo on both occasions. Investigators remained blinded to trial group allocation during experiments and outcome assessment.

The immunoSEQ Assay was used to sequence TCRbeta CDR3 regions. After extraction, genomic DNA underwent amplification by bias-controlled multiplex PCR, followed by high-throughput sequencing. The paper's processing steps were these. To quantify the absolute abundance of each unique TCRbeta CDR3 region, sequences were collapsed and filtered. T cell fraction was estimated by normalization of TCRbeta template counts to usable DNA, with usable DNA being measured through amplification of reference genes present in all nucleated cells. Repertoire TCRs were annotated as SARS-CoV-2-specific by exact matching of V gene, CDR3 amino acid sequence and J gene to a known reactive TCR set. The reference SARS-CoV-2 TCR set was obtained from MIRA and was filtered for enrichment in COVID-19-positive ImmuneCODE repertoires, whereby public or cross-reactive TCRs were removed. Drawing on the MIRA antigens, annotated TCRs were analysed further at the level of specific ORF or position within ORF. Breadth was defined as the number of annotated unique rearrangements divided by the total number of unique productive rearrangements, and depth was defined as the summed frequency of the annotated unique rearrangements. TCR breadth was compared between groups using two-sided Wilcoxon rank-sum tests. Imported from immuneACCESS, the table was reduced by TCRdb to in-frame sequences with V and J called. These copies leave out some clones; in studies compared against another copy, an unresolved V gene accounts for under half, and the cause of the remainder is not known. That table furnishes V, J and clone size, whereas the DNA furnished D and trimming. The sample table shows about 410,000 clones, and about 90% are seen once. Of the sample, around 1.7% is held by the ten largest clones.

According to the study, the label for this sample's treatment or condition signals: roughly 20 received Ad26.COV2.S at low or high dose, single or two shots; roughly five received placebo; per-sample allocation not given. For vaccine and placebo recipients, repertoires were sequenced using samples collected on day 63 after the first injection. Cohort 1b enrolled about two dozen adults aged 18-55 years at a single site in Boston, USA, between 29 July and 7 August 2020. Ad26.COV2.S was a replication-incompetent adenovirus type 26 vector expressing a prefusion-stabilized SARS-CoV-2 spike protein from the original Wuhan strain. On the study overall, not on this receptor specifically: The study lacked the statistical power to compare responses across vaccine doses or regimens. Comparable non-spike TCR breadth was observed between vaccine and placebo recipients, consistent with only spike being contained in the vaccine. After vaccination, spike-specific CD8+ and CD4+ T cell responses were reported to show substantial breadth. According to the authors, total T cell responses may have been underestimated by the TCR breadth and depth analyses. Ad26.COV2.S recipients had higher spike-specific TCR breadth than placebo recipients (P = 0.0014).

With regard to this clone: It lacks a known antigen. No qualities accompany the bases; no much larger clone lies one base away.

The germline V gene provides CDR1 SGHVS and CDR2 FQNEAQ. Trimming at the junction amounts to 1 base on V and 1 base on J, and the germline ends lie 9 bases apart. There are 15 amino acids in the CDR3, from cysteine to phenylalanine inclusive. CDR3 DNA is the only sequence kept; it has 45 bases, read in frame from the first base. The chain uses TRBV7-8 and TRBJ2-3; a weak D assignment points to TRBD1 (5 bases agree). Sequenced here: peripheral blood, sampled in a trial of Ad26.COV2.S vaccine versus placebo. The clonotype originates from a person aged 18-60 years who received the Ad26.COV2.S COVID-19 vaccine or a placebo. The CDR3 protein sequence reads: CASSLVRGGTDTQYF. The sequenced DNA: TGTGCCAGCAGCTTAGTTAGGGGTGGCACAGATACGCAGTATTTT.